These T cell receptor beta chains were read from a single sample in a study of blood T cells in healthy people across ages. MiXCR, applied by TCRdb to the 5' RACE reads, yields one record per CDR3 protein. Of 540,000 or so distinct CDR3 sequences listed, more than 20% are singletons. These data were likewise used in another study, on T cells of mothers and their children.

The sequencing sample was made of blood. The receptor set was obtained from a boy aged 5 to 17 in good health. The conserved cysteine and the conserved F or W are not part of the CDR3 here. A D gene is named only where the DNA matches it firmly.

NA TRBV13 ASSLTGAGELF
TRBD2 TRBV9 ASSAGSGASTQY
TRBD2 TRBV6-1 ASSAAGGTDTQY
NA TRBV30 AWRAGGANVLT
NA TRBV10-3 AISPSVMNTEAF
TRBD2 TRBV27 ASSLMGGDIQY
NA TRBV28 ASSLTGSYGCT
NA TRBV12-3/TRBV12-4 ASSLIPGEGGYT
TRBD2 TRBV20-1 SAHVGTSGAGDTQY
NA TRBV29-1 SVDETDTQY
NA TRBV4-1 ASSQGVFWGGPWETQY
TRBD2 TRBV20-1 SASKPSGRYEQY
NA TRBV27 ASSLYGGHFEQF
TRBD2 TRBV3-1 ASSQAGGVDTQY
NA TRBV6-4 ATASSDSYNEQF
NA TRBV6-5 ASSYSKTIPPELYP
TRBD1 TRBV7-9 ASSSQGTNQPQH
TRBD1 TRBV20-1 SAIPGQEISGANVLT
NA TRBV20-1 SAHVLVPKNTGELF
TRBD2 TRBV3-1 ASTRGVLGTDTQY
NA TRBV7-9 ASSPVGAAGELF
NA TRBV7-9 ASTSLTIQETQY
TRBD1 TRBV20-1 SARRTGDVGGNTIY
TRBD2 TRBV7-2 ASSFRGTSGYYEQY
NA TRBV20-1 SANRIGRGETQY
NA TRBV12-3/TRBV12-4 ASSFRGNTGELF
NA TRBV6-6 ASNGGGETQY
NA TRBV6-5 ASSYVGARDEQY
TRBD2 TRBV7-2 ASSAGTSGRETQY
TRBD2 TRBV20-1 SARGTSGSLGY
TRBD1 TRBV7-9 ASSLWGQGVNRARVYGYT
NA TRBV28 ASTPAGNLYGYT
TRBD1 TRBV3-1 ASSREGQGGTEAF
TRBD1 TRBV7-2 ASSLGGTGPRQETQY
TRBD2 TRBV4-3 ASSRGLAGISRYEQF
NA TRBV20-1 SARDLQGQTQY
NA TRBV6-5 ASRTDSYTGELF
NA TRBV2 ASSTNTGVKF
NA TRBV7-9 ASSLQGRIGNEQF
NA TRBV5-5 ASSLIPRDEQY
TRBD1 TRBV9 ASSNSGTGVYNEQF
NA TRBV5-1 ASSFKRGFSYEQY
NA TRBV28 ASSLGQGASGSYEQY
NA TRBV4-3 ASSQETVGYEQF
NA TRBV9 ASSVAPQLGETQY
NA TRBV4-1 ASSQGQMYEQY
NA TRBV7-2 ASSFGGSRREQY
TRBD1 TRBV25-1 ASSVDRVGTEAF
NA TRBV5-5 ASSLGQPGNYGYT
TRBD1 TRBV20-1 SASQGGTNYGYT
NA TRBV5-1 ASGRPPDNEQF
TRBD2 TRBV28 ASKRGLAGGAANTGELF
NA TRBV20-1 SARDHGGNTEAF
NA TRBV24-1 ATSAPGEETQY